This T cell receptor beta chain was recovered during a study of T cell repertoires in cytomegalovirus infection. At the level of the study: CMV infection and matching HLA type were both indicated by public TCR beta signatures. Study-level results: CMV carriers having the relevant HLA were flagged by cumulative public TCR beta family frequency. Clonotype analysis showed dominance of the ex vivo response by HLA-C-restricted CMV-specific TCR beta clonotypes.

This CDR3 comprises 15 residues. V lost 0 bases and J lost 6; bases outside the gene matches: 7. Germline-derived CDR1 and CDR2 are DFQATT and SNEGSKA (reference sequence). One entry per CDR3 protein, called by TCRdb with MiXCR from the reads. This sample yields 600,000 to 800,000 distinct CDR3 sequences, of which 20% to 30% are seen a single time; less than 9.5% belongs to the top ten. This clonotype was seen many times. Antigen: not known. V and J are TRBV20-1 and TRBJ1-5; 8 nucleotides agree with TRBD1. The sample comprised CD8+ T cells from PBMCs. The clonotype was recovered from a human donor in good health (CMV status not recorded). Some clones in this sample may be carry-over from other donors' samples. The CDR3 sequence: CSARDEDRVGQPQHF. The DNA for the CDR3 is TGCAGTGCTAGAGATGAGGACAGGGTGGGTCAGCCCCAGCATTTT.